This is a list of T cell receptor beta chains from one sample in a study of cytomegalovirus exposure and HLA in healthy donors. Libraries were prepared by immunoSEQ multiplex PCR; TCRdb keeps only in-frame clonotypes and omits some of them. This table has 150,000 to 200,000 clones, about 75% appearing once. The specimen sequenced was PBMCs. These receptors were obtained from a woman in her forties or fifties in good health and CMV-seropositive. Each CDR3 is given with its conserved first and last residue. The order of the fields is D gene, V gene, J gene, clone size, CDR3 DNA, CDR3 protein. The D gene is left open where the match is weak. For some rows the clone size is stated as once, few or many, or as a class when expanded; others skip it.

TRBD1	TRBV18	TRBJ1-5	.	TGTGCCAGCTCACTTAGGGGGCGCGGGGTAAACAATCAGCCCCAGCATTTT	CASSLRGRGVNNQPQHF
.	TRBV18	TRBJ2-1	once	TGTGCCAGCTCACCGGGCTTAGGGGGTTACAATGAGCAGTTCTTC	CASSPGLGGYNEQFF
TRBD1	TRBV9	TRBJ2-1	few	TGTGCCAGCAGCGCGGACAGGGGTTCCTACAATGAGCAGTTCTTC	CASSADRGSYNEQFF
TRBD1	TRBV5-4	TRBJ1-2	.	TGTGCCAGCAGCACGGACAGGGCTAGTGGCTACACCTTC	CASSTDRASGYTF
TRBD1	TRBV7-8	TRBJ1-2	.	TGTGCCAGCAGCGCCCACCGGGACAGGGGGCGAGGCTATGGCTACACCTTC	CASSAHRDRGRGYGYTF
.	TRBV9	TRBJ1-2	few	TGTGCCAGCAGCGTAACACAGAATGACTATGGCTACACCTTC	CASSVTQNDYGYTF
TRBD2	TRBV5-6	TRBJ2-7	once	TGTGCCAGCAGCCTAAAGACTAGCGGAGACTACGAGCAGTACTTC	CASSLKTSGDYEQYF
TRBD1	TRBV2	TRBJ1-1	.	TGTGCCAGCCACATAGACAGGGCGCTGAACACTGAAGCTTTCTTT	CASHIDRALNTEAFF
TRBD2	TRBV2	TRBJ2-1	.	TGTGCCAGCAGGAGCGACACCTGGGGACTAGCTAAGAGCTCCTACAATGAGCAGTTCTTC	CASRSDTWGLAKSSYNEQFF
.	TRBV4-3	TRBJ1-3	.	TGCGCCAGCAGCCAAGATGAGGTTTTTGGAAACACCATATATTTT	CASSQDEVFGNTIYF
.	TRBV2	TRBJ1-2	.	TGTGCCAGCAGTGACGGGGTGGGCCTTATTAATGGCTACACCTTC	CASSDGVGLINGYTF
TRBD2	TRBV7-6	TRBJ2-5	.	TGTGCCAGCAGCTTAGTAACTAGCGGGGGGGCCGGGAAGACCCAGTACTTC	CASSLVTSGGAGKTQYF
TRBD1	TRBV14	TRBJ2-6	once	TGTGCCAGCAGCCAAGAGAGGACAGGGGCTGGGGCCAACGTCCTGACTTTC	CASSQERTGAGANVLTF
TRBD1	TRBV10-2	TRBJ1-1	.	TGCGCCAGCAGGACGGGGACAGCAAATATGAACACTGAAGCTTTCTTT	CASRTGTANMNTEAFF
.	TRBV13	TRBJ2-7	.	TGTGCCAGCAGCTCGCTCGAGGAGGTGGATCCCTACGAGCAGTACTTC	CASSSLEEVDPYEQYF
TRBD2	TRBV9	TRBJ2-5	.	TGTGCCAGCAGCGCCGGGACTAGCGGGAGGGCCGCGGAGACCCAGTACTTC	CASSAGTSGRAAETQYF
TRBD1	TRBV15	TRBJ1-2	.	TGTGCCAGTCGACAGGGAAAAGGCTATGGCTACACCTTC	CASRQGKGYGYTF
.	TRBV21-1	TRBJ1-2	.	TGTGCCAGCAGCAAAGTTGGTCAGGGTGTCAACTATGGCTACACCTTC	CASSKVGQGVNYGYTF
TRBD1	TRBV5-6	TRBJ1-2	.	TGTGCCAGCAGCTTAAGGACAGGGCGGGCTAATGGCTACACCTTC	CASSLRTGRANGYTF
TRBD2	TRBV4-1	TRBJ2-7	.	TGCGCCAGCAGCCAAGATGGGAGCGGGGGGGCGCGGGAGCAGTACTTC	CASSQDGSGGAREQYF
.	TRBV5-6	TRBJ1-2	.	TGTGCCAGCAGGTCTTCGGGGAAATACACCTTC	CASRSSGKYTF
TRBD1	TRBV6-5	TRBJ1-1	few	TGTGCCAGCAGAACAGGGGGAGCTGAAGCTTTCTTT	CASRTGGAEAFF
.	TRBV5-1	TRBJ1-6	.	TGCGCCAGCAGCCTAAGGACAGTGGGCACAAATTCACCCCTCCACTTT	CASSLRTVGTNSPLHF
TRBD1	TRBV15	TRBJ1-5	.	TGTGCCACCAGCAGAGCGACAGGGACGGGAAATCAGCCCCAGCATTTT	CATSRATGTGNQPQHF
TRBD1	TRBV6-6	TRBJ1-4	once	TGTGCCAGCAGAACCGACAGGGGCCCAACTAATGAAAAACTGTTTTTT	CASRTDRGPTNEKLFF